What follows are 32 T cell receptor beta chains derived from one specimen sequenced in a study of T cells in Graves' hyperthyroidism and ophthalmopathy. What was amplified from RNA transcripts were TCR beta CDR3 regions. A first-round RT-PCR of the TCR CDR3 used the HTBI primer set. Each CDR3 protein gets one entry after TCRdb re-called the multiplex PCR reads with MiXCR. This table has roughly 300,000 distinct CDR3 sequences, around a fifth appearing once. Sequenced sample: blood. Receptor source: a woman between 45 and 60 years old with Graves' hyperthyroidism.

This CDR3 is CSARTSSYNSPLHF. In nucleotides, the CDR3 is TGCAGTGCTCGTACAAGCTCCTATAATTCACCCCTCCACTTT. V usage is TRBV20-1 and J usage is TRBJ1-6; D gene unclear. Germline CDR1 and CDR2: DFQATT and SNEGSKA (reference sequence). CDR3 length: 14 residues. The ends were cut back, 5 bases at V and 0 bases at J, with 8 bases in the middle.

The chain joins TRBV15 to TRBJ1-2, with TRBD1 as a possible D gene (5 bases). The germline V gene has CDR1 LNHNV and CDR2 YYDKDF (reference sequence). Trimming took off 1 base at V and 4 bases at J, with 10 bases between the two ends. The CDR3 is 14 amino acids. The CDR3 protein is CATSRAGDFYGYTF. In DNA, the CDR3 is TGTGCCACCAGCAGAGCGGGGGACTTCTATGGCTACACCTTC.

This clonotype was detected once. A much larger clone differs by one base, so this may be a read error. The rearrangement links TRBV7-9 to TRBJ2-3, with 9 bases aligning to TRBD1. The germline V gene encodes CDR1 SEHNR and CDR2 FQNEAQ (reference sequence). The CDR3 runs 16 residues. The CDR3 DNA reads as TGTGCCAGCAGCTTAGGGGGACAGGGTGAAAGAGATAGGCAGTATTTT. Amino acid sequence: CASSLGGQGERDRQYF.

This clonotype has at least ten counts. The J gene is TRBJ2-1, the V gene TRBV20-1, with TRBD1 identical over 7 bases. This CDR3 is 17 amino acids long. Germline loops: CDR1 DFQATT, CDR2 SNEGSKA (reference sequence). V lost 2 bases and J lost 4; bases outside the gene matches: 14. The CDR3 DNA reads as TGCAGTGCTAGACCTAGGGCGACAGGGAGATGGTACAATGAGCAGTTCTTC. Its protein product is CSARPRATGRWYNEQFF.

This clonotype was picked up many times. CDR3 DNA sequence: TGTGCCAGCAGCACCGGAGGAACTCGGGTGTACTTC. As protein: CASSTGGTRVYF. The gene calls are TRBV28 and TRBJ2-5; the D gene is possibly TRBD2 (5 bases). This CDR3 spans 12 amino acids. Trimming left V 6 bases short and J 13 bases short, with 18 bases between. Looked up from germline, CDR1 is MDHEN and CDR2 is SYDVKM.

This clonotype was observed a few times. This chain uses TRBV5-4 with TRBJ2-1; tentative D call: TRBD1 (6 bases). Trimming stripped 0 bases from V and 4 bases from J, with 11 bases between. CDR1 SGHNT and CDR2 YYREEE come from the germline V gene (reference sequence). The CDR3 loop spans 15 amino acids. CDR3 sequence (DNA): TGTGCCAGCAGCTTGGTCAGGGGTATGTACAATGAGCAGTTCTTC. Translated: CASSLVRGMYNEQFF.

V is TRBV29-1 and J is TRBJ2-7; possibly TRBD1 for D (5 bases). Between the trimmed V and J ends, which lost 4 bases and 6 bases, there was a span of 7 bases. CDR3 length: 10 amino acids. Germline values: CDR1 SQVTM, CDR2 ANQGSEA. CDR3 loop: CSVGQTEQYF. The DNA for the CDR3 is TGCAGCGTTGGACAGACCGAGCAGTACTTC.

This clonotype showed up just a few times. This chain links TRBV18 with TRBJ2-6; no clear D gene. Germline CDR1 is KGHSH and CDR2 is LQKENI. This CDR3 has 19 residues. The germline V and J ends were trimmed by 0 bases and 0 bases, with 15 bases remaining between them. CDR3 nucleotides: TGTGCCAGCTCACCACCTAATGCCGTGAGGCGCTCTGGGGCCAACGTCCTGACTTTC. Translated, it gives CASSPPNAVRRSGANVLTF.

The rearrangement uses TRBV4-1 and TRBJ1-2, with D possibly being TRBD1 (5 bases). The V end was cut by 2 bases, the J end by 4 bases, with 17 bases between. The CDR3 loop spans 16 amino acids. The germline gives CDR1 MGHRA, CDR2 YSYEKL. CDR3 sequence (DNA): TGCGCCAGCAGCCAAAAAGGAGGGGACGGGCCCTATGGCTACACCTTC. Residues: CASSQKGGDGPYGYTF.

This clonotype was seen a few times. Written as DNA, the CDR3 is TGTGCCAGCAGTTCGGTGGGGGACAATGAGCAGTTCTTC. The encoded protein is CASSSVGDNEQFF. The gene calls are TRBV5-8 and TRBJ2-1; D may match TRBD1 or TRBD2 (5 bases each). In germline, CDR1 is SGHTS, CDR2 YDEGEE. The V gene lost 5 bases and the J gene lost 5 bases, with 11 bases spanning the gap. This CDR3 comprises 13 residues.

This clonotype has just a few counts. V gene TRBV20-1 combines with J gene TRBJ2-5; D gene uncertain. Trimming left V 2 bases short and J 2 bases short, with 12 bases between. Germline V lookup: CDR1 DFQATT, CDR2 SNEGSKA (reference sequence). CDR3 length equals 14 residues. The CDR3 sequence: CSARPSVWQETQYF. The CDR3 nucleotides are TGCAGTGCTAGACCTAGTGTTTGGCAAGAGACCCAGTACTTC.

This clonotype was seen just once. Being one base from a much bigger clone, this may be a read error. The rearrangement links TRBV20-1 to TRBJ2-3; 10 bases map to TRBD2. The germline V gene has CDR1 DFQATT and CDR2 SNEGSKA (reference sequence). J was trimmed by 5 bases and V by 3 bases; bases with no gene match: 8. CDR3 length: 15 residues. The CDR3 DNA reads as TGCAGTGCTAGTCTAGCGGGAGCTTCTGTAGATACGCAGTATTTT. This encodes CSASLAGASVDTQYF.

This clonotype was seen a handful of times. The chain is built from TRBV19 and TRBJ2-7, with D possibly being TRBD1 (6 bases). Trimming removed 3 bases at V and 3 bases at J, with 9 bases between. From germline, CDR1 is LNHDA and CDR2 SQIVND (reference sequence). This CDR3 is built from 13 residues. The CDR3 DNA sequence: TGTGCCAGTAGTATTGGCAGGGGCTACGAGCAGTACTTC. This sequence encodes CASSIGRGYEQYF.

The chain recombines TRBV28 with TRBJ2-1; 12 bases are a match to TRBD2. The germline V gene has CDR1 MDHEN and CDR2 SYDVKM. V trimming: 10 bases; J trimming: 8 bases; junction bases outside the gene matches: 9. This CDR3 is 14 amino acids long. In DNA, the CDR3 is TGTGCCACCGAGACTAGCGGGAGTGTCCATGAGCAGTTCTTC. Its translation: CATETSGSVHEQFF.

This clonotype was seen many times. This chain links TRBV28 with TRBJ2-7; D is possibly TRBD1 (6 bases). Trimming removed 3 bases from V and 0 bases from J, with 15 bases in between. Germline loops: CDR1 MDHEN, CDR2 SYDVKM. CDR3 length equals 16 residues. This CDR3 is CASSFPGTRSSYEQYF. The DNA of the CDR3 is TGTGCCAGCAGTTTTCCCGGGACAAGGAGCTCCTACGAGCAGTACTTC.

The CDR3 region is CASSPDSRRYEQYF. The CDR3 DNA reads as TGTGCCAGCAGCCCAGACTCTAGACGCTACGAGCAGTACTTC. This chain joins TRBV7-2 and TRBJ2-7; D call uncertain. The CDR3 has 14 residues. Trimming cost V 5 bases and J 3 bases, with 14 bases left between them. The V gene's germline CDR1 is SGHTA and CDR2 FQGNSA.

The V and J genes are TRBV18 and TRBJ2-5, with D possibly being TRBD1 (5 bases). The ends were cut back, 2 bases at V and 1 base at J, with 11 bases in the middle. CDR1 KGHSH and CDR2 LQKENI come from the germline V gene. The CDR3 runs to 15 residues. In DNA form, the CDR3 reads TGTGCCAGCTCACCAGGGGCAGGGTCCCAAGAGACCCAGTACTTC. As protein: CASSPGAGSQETQYF.

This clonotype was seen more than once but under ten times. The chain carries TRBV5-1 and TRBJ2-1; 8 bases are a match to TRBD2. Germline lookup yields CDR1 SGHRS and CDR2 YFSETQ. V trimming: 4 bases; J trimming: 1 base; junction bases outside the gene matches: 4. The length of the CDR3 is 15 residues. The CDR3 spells CASSTGGSSYNEQFF. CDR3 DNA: TGCGCCAGCAGCACGGGAGGGAGTTCCTACAATGAGCAGTTCTTC.

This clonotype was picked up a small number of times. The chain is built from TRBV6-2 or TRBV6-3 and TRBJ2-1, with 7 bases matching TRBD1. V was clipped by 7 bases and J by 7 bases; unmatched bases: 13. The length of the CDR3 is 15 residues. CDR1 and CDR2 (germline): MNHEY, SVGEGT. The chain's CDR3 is CASNEGQVQGNEQFF. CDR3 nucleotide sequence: TGTGCCAGCAACGAAGGACAGGTCCAAGGGAATGAGCAGTTCTTC.

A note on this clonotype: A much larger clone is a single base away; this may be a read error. Written as DNA, the CDR3 is TGCAGCGCCGGTGGGGGGCAAGAAAGGAATGAGCAGTTCTTC. Encoded protein: CSAGGGQERNEQFF. V is TRBV29-1 and J is TRBJ2-1; perhaps D is TRBD1 or TRBD2 (6 bases each). Trimming stripped 7 bases from V and 7 bases from J, with 20 bases between. The germline CDR1 and CDR2 sequences are SQVTM and ANQGSEA. The CDR3 extends over 14 amino acids.

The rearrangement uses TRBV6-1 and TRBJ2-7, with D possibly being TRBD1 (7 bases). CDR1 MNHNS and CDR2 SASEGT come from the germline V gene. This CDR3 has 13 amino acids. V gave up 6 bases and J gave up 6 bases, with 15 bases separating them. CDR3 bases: TGTGCCAGCAGGCTCATGCAGGGGGGCGAGCAGTACTTC. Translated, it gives CASRLMQGGEQYF.

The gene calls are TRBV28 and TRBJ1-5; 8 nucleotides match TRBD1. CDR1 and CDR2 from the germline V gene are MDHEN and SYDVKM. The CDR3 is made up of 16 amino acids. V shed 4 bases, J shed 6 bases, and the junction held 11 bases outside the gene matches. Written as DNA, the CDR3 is TGTGCCAGCAGTTCACCTCAGGGGGCGCTGGGTCAGCCCCAGCATTTT. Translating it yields CASSSPQGALGQPQHF.

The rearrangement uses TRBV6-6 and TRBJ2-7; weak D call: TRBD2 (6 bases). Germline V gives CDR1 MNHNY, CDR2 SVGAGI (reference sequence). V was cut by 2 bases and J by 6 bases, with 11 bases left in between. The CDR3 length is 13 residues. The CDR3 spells CASSYGGTGEQYF. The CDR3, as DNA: TGTGCCAGCAGTTACGGGGGGACTGGCGAGCAGTACTTC.

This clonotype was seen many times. The CDR3 DNA sequence: TGTGCCAGCAGCTTAAGTTCAGTGCGGTACAATGAGCAGTTCTTC. Residues: CASSLSSVRYNEQFF. J is TRBJ2-1 and V is TRBV7-3, with D unclear. This CDR3 has 15 amino acids. The V gene's germline CDR1 is SGHTA and CDR2 FQGTGA. The V gene lost 1 base and the J gene lost 4 bases, with 11 bases spanning the gap.

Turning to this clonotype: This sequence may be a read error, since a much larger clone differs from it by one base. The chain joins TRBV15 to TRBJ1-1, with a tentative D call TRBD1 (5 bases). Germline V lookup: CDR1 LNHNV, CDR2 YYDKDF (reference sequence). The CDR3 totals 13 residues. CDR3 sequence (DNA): TGTGCCGCCAGGACCCAGGGATTCACTGAAGCTTTCTTT. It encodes CAARTQGFTEAFF.

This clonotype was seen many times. CDR3 coding DNA: TGTGCCAGCAGCCGAGGGCAGGAAACTTCCTACGAGCAGTACTTC. It is translated as CASSRGQETSYEQYF. The chain joins TRBV3-1 to TRBJ2-7; D perhaps matches TRBD2 (5 bases). Germline V lookup: CDR1 LGHDT, CDR2 YNNKEL (reference sequence). V lost 4 bases, J lost 1 base, and 14 bases lay in between. The CDR3 is 15 amino acids.

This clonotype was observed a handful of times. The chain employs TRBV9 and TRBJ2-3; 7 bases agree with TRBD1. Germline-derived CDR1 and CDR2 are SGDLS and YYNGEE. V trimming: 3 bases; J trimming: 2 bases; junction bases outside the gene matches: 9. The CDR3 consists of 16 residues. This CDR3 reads CASSARQGGVTDTQYF. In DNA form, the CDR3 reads TGTGCCAGCAGCGCCCGCCAAGGGGGCGTCACAGATACGCAGTATTTT.

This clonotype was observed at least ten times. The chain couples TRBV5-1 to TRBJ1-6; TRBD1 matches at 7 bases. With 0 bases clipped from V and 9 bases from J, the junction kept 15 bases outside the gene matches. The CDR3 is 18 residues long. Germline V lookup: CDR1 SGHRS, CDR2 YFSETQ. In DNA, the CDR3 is TGCGCCAGCAGCTTGGGACCGCCGGACAGGCCTTTAGGTTCACCCCTCCACTTT. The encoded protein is CASSLGPPDRPLGSPLHF.

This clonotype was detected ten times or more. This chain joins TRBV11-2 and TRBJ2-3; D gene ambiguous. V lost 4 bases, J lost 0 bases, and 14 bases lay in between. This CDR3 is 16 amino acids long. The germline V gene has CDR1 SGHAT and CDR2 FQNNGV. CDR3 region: CASSYSLSSSTDTQYF. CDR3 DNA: TGTGCCAGCAGCTATTCGTTATCCTCTAGCACAGATACGCAGTATTTT.

This CDR3 is CASSLGVGKTQYF. The CDR3 DNA follows: TGTGCCAGCAGCTTAGGGGTCGGGAAGACCCAGTACTTC. The chain uses TRBV7-3 and TRBJ2-5, with D maybe TRBD2 (5 bases). Trimming took off 2 bases at V and 6 bases at J, with 10 bases between the two ends. The germline gives CDR1 SGHTA, CDR2 FQGTGA. The CDR3 is 13 amino acids.

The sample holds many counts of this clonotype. The DNA of the CDR3 is TGTGCCAGCAGTTTCACGGGAACCCAGTACTTC. Translation: CASSFTGTQYF. This chain links TRBV28 with TRBJ2-5; tentatively, D is TRBD2 (5 bases). CDR1 and CDR2 (germline): MDHEN, SYDVKM. There are 11 residues in the CDR3. The V end lost 3 bases, the J end lost 8 bases, and 7 bases lay between the germline ends.

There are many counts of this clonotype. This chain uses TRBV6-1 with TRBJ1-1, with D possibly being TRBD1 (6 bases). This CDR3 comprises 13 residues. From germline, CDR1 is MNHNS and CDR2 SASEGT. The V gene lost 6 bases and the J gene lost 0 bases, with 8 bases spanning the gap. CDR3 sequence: CASSTGMNTEAFF. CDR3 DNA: TGTGCCAGCAGCACAGGGATGAACACTGAAGCTTTCTTT.